The next 7 T cell receptor delta chains were all read from a single sample in a study of gamma-delta T cells after stem cell transplantation. TCRdb reanalyzed the RT-PCR reads using CATT. The sample lists fewer than 2,500 delta-chain clones, approximately 3.1% occurring once. Source material: gamma-delta T cells. Receptors originate from a human donor. It is not recorded whose cells these are; they may come from a transplant donor.

The chain is built from TRDV2 and TRDJ1; 13 bases agree with TRDD3. This CDR3 has 19 residues. CDR1 and CDR2 from the germline V gene are GEAIGNYY and EKD. Trimming cost V 3 bases and J 5 bases; bases outside gene matches: 17. Here the CDR3 reads CACDPVGTGGYAGPDKLIF. CDR3 DNA: TGTGCCTGTGACCCCGTGGGTACTGGGGGATACGCCGGTCCTGATAAACTCATCTTT.

In its sample, this clone was seen a few times. The V and J genes are TRDV3 and TRDJ1, with 8 bases lining up with TRDD3. V was pared by 1 base and J by 0 bases, with 16 bases of the junction left unmatched. Germline V lookup: CDR1 TVYSNPD, CDR2 GDNSRS (reference sequence). This CDR3 is 18 amino acids long. CDR3 coding DNA: TGTGCCTTTAATCCTACGTCTGTTCTACTGGGGGACACCGATAAACTCATCTTT. It codes for CAFNPTSVLLGDTDKLIF.

This clone was seen a handful of times. This DNA's translation and the protein TCRdb lists, from a much larger clone, do not match at residue 14, likely due to a read error; the protein shown is translated from the DNA. CDR3 region: CACDMISSGDAGSIDKLIF. CDR3 nucleotides: TGTGCCTGTGACATGATTTCCTCGGGGGACGCCGGGTCCATCGATAAACTCATCTTT. The chain employs TRDV2 and TRDJ1, with a weak D call TRDD3 (6 bases). This CDR3 has 19 amino acids. V lost 2 bases and J 4 bases, leaving 28 bases between the germline ends. CDR1 and CDR2 (germline): GEAIGNYY, EKD.

About this clone itself: Translating this DNA gives a protein that differs at residue 3 from the TCRdb one, which belongs to a much larger clone; a read error is likely, and the protein shown is this translation. The chain uses TRDV2 and TRDJ1; TRDD3 aligns across 9 bases. The CDR3 runs 18 residues. CDR1 GEAIGNYY and CDR2 EKD come from the germline V gene. The CDR3 protein is CARDRLLGDPLTTDKLIF. The DNA of the CDR3 is TGTGCCCGTGACCGCCTACTGGGGGACCCCCTTACCACCGATAAACTCATCTTT.

This sequence joins TRDV2 and TRDJ3; 8 bases fit TRDD3. Germline V gene lookup returns CDR1 GEAIGNYY and CDR2 EKD. The CDR3 runs to 20 residues. Germline trimming cut 0 bases from V and 0 bases from J; bases unmatched to any gene: 9. For the CDR3, the DNA is TGTGCCTGTGACACCTTAGCTGGGGATACCAACTCCTGGGACACCCGACAGATGTTTTTC. Amino acids: CACDTLAGDTNSWDTRQMFF.

This clone is deemed large. The chain is built from TRDV2 and TRDJ1, with 8 bases fitting TRDD3. The CDR3 is 19 amino acids. The germline V gene has CDR1 GEAIGNYY and CDR2 EKD. Trimming cost V 0 bases and J 0 bases; bases outside gene matches: 14. CDR3 coding DNA: TGTGCCTGTGACACCGTACTGGGGGCCGACCCCCTCAACACCGATAAACTCATCTTT. Translating it yields CACDTVLGADPLNTDKLIF.

This clone is medium-sized in the sample. The rearrangement uses TRDV2 and TRDJ1; D perhaps matches TRDD3 (5 bases). CDR3 size: 17 residues. Between the trimmed V and J ends, which lost 1 base and 0 bases, there was a span of 17 bases. Germline lookup yields CDR1 GEAIGNYY and CDR2 EKD. For the CDR3, the DNA is TGTGCCTGTGACACAATCCGCCCGAGGGGGTACACCGATAAACTCATCTTT. It codes for CACDTIRPRGYTDKLIF.